This is a list of T cell receptor beta chains from one sample in a study of technical replicates of blood from several donors. Libraries were prepared by immunoSEQ multiplex PCR; TCRdb keeps only in-frame clonotypes and omits some of them. The sample has over 90,000 clones; approximately 96% are singletons. Sequenced input: T cells isolated from PBMCs. Receptors originate from a human donor in good health. Both conserved end residues are part of each CDR3. A D gene is named only where the DNA matches it firmly. Expanded clones are given a class, and other clones once, few, many or no size at all.

clone_size	v_call	d_call	j_call	cdr3_aa	cdr3_nt
once	TRBV27	TRBD1	TRBJ2-7	CASIRDRYYYEQYF	TGTGCCAGCATTCGGGACAGATACTACTACGAGCAGTACTTC
NA	TRBV7-2	NA	TRBJ2-7	CASSILSGEQYF	TGTGCCAGCAGCATCCTTTCGGGCGAGCAGTACTTC
NA	TRBV9	NA	TRBJ2-5	CASSVGPEETQYF	TGTGCCAGCAGCGTAGGCCCAGAAGAGACCCAGTACTTC
NA	TRBV4-1	NA	TRBJ2-1	CASGRSAYNEQFF	TGCGCCAGCGGTCGGAGCGCTTACAATGAGCAGTTCTTC
NA	TRBV28	NA	TRBJ2-7	CASNDGATPHEQYF	TGTGCCAGCAACGACGGAGCAACCCCCCACGAGCAGTACTTC
NA	TRBV25-1	NA	TRBJ1-1	CASSGGHRFIGTEAFF	TGTGCCAGCAGTGGGGGGCACAGGTTTATTGGCACTGAAGCTTTCTTT
once	TRBV12-5	TRBD1	TRBJ1-5	CASGLGQGYQPQHF	TGTGCTAGTGGTTTAGGACAGGGATATCAGCCCCAGCATTTT
NA	TRBV28	TRBD1	TRBJ2-3	CASSFDRVGTDTQYF	TGTGCCAGCAGTTTTGACAGGGTCGGCACAGATACGCAGTATTTT
NA	TRBV6-1	NA	TRBJ1-2	CASRAPGPWGYTF	TGTGCCAGCAGAGCCCCTGGGCCTTGGGGCTACACCTTC
NA	TRBV4-1	TRBD2	TRBJ2-7	CASSQDQLALSEQYF	TGCGCCAGCAGCCAAGATCAACTAGCGTTGAGCGAGCAGTACTTC
NA	TRBV11-2	TRBD1	TRBJ2-1	CASSLDFGQGAYNEQFF	TGTGCCAGCAGCTTAGATTTCGGACAGGGGGCCTACAATGAGCAGTTCTTC
once	TRBV6-1	TRBD1	TRBJ1-5	CASSYTGVNQPQHF	TGTGCCAGCAGTTATACAGGGGTTAATCAGCCCCAGCATTTT
NA	TRBV18	NA	TRBJ2-1	CASSPLSNEQFF	TGTGCCAGCTCACCACTGAGCAATGAGCAGTTCTTC
NA	TRBV7-9	NA	TRBJ2-6	CASSALATGANVLTF	TGTGCCAGCAGCGCCCTAGCGACTGGGGCCAACGTCCTGACTTTC
NA	TRBV2	NA	TRBJ1-4	CASSVRRDNEKLFF	TGTGCCAGCAGTGTAAGACGGGATAATGAAAAACTGTTTTTT
NA	TRBV9	TRBD1	TRBJ2-5	CASSVEDLVTGGEETQYF	TGTGCCAGCAGCGTAGAGGATTTAGTGACAGGGGGCGAGGAGACCCAGTACTTC
NA	TRBV7-3	TRBD1	TRBJ2-2	CASSLSPGQGISGELFF	TGTGCCAGCAGCTTAAGTCCGGGACAGGGAATTTCCGGGGAGCTGTTTTTT
NA	TRBV2	NA	TRBJ2-1	CASSRVSSYNEQFF	TGTGCCAGCTCGAGGGTGAGCTCCTACAATGAGCAGTTCTTC
NA	TRBV6-5	NA	TRBJ1-2	CASSYSVAGGSYGYTF	TGTGCCAGCAGTTACTCTGTGGCGGGTGGTAGCTATGGCTACACCTTC
once	TRBV18	NA	TRBJ1-2	CASSPDINYGYTF	TGTGCCAGCTCACCAGACATAAACTATGGCTACACCTTC
NA	TRBV6-1	NA	TRBJ1-1	CASSDIDEAFF	TGTGCCAGCAGTGATATAGATGAAGCTTTCTTT
once	TRBV5-1	NA	TRBJ2-5	CASSLHLQETQYF	TGCGCCAGCAGCTTACACCTCCAAGAGACCCAGTACTTC
NA	TRBV9	TRBD1	TRBJ2-1	CASSGRTGEGIFYNEQFF	TGTGCCAGCAGTGGGCGCACAGGGGAAGGGATTTTCTACAATGAGCAGTTCTTC
NA	TRBV7-8	NA	TRBJ1-1	CASADGRVGTEAFF	TGTGCCTCAGCGGATGGGAGAGTAGGCACTGAAGCTTTCTTT
NA	TRBV15	TRBD1	TRBJ1-5	CATSRDIVGGYGNQPQHF	TGTGCCACCAGCAGAGATATAGTAGGGGGCTATGGCAATCAGCCCCAGCATTTT
NA	TRBV27	NA	TRBJ1-6	CASSLGSRVYSPLHF	TGTGCCAGCAGTTTGGGGTCCAGGGTCTATTCACCCCTCCACTTT
NA	TRBV15	NA	TRBJ2-1	CATSRAFEDEQFF	TGTGCCACCAGCAGAGCATTCGAGGATGAGCAGTTCTTC
NA	TRBV19	NA	TRBJ2-7	CASSIEVSYEQYF	TGTGCCAGTAGTATCGAGGTCTCCTACGAGCAGTACTTC
NA	TRBV29-1	NA	TRBJ2-7	CSVASGFRSYEQYF	TGCAGCGTTGCGTCAGGGTTTAGGTCCTACGAGCAGTACTTC